Shown below are 19 T cell receptor beta chains from a single sample sequenced in a study of T-cell memory formation after mild COVID-19 (dated by TCRdb to the early 2020s). Libraries were made using 5' RACE. The instrument given in TCRdb is Illumina NovaSeq 6000. TCRdb ran its own pipeline on the public reads, namely fastp trimming at Q25 and MiXCR clone calling, and kept in-frame beta chains. Identical CDR3 protein sequences are pooled into one entry, listed with their most common genes and DNA. The sample contains almost 350,000 distinct CDR3 sequences, 20% to 25% of them found a single time. The ten largest clones add up to 21% of the sample. Sequencing used PBMCs or a T cell subset sorted from them (not recorded which). These receptors all stem from a man aged 18 to 29 who had mild COVID-19 (a few samples of this study predate the infection). The sample titles of this study are shuffled in the database, so cell type and time point are left out; the donor was told from shared clones.

The table lists this clonotype with a few counts. The genes are TRBV12-3 or TRBV12-4 and TRBJ1-1; a weak D match, TRBD1 (5 bases). CDR3 length: 14 residues. Trimming left V 6 bases short and J 0 bases short, with 11 bases between. In nucleotides, the CDR3 is TGTGCCAGCAGCCGGGGACCGGTGAACACTGAAGCTTTCTTT. It codes for CASSRGPVNTEAFF.

V usage is TRBV6-1 and J usage is TRBJ2-3; a possible D gene is TRBD2 (6 bases). Germline CDR1 and CDR2: MNHNS and SASEGT. The CDR3 has 15 amino acids. The germline V and J ends were trimmed by 6 bases and 0 bases, with 13 bases remaining between them. CDR3 amino acids: CASRSRDFSTDTQYF. CDR3 DNA sequence: TGTGCCAGCAGGTCCCGGGACTTTAGCACAGATACGCAGTATTTT.

The rearrangement joins TRBV5-8 to TRBJ2-5, with D possibly being TRBD2 (5 bases). Germline CDR1 SGHTS, CDR2 YDEGEE. This CDR3 region has 14 residues. V lost 4 bases and J 0 bases, leaving 10 bases between the germline ends. The CDR3 DNA is TGTGCCAGCAGCCGTCCGGGAAACCAAGAGACCCAGTACTTC. Amino acid sequence: CASSRPGNQETQYF.

The gene calls are TRBV12-3 or TRBV12-4 and TRBJ2-2; D is undetermined. The CDR3 contains 18 residues. Between the trimmed V and J ends, which lost 5 bases and 4 bases, there was a span of 23 bases. The CDR3 DNA follows: TGTGCCAGCAGTCAAACCCGTATTGACTCACGCAGCACCGGGGAGCTGTTTTTT. This sequence encodes CASSQTRIDSRSTGELFF.

This clonotype was found a few times. The CDR3 spells CASSQPGQGSAYGELFF. Written as DNA, the CDR3 is TGCGCCAGCAGCCAACCTGGACAGGGTTCGGCTTACGGGGAGCTGTTTTTT. The V gene is TRBV4-3, the J gene TRBJ2-2; TRBD1 matches 8 bases. The CDR3 runs to 17 residues. Germline V gene data show CDR1 as LGHNA and CDR2 as YSLEER. J was trimmed by 7 bases and V by 2 bases; bases with no gene match: 12.

V is TRBV6-5 and J is TRBJ2-4, with D possibly matching TRBD2 (6 bases). Germline V gene data show CDR1 as MNHEY and CDR2 as SVGAGI. The CDR3 covers 13 residues. Trimming stripped 2 bases from V and 8 bases from J, with 10 bases between. The CDR3 loop is CASSYGPGDIQYF. DNA for the CDR3: TGTGCCAGCAGTTACGGGCCGGGGGACATTCAGTACTTC.

This sequence joins TRBV4-3 and TRBJ2-6; D remains ambiguous. The CDR3 totals 15 residues. Trimming took 0 bases from V and 0 from J, leaving 3 bases between them. CDR1 and CDR2 from the germline V gene are LGHNA and YSLEER. DNA of the CDR3: TGCGCCAGCAGCCAAGAGAGCTCTGGGGCCAACGTCCTGACTTTC. Amino acids: CASSQESSGANVLTF.

The rearrangement links TRBV7-2 to TRBJ2-7, with 9 positions matching TRBD1. The CDR3 consists of 14 residues. Germline V gene lookup returns CDR1 SGHTA and CDR2 FQGNSA. V trimming: 5 bases; J trimming: 1 base; junction bases outside the gene matches: 3. The CDR3 loop is CASSAGTGSYEQYV. DNA of the CDR3: TGTGCCAGCAGCGCCGGGACAGGGTCCTACGAGCAGTACGTC.

This clonotype has ten or more counts. The chain employs TRBV20-1 and TRBJ2-1, with 9 nucleotides matching TRBD2. Germline CDR1 DFQATT, CDR2 SNEGSKA (reference sequence). The ends lost 0 bases at V and 2 bases at J; junction bases unmatched: 2. This CDR3 has 15 residues. CDR3 residues: CSARDSGGPYNEQFF. CDR3 coding DNA: TGCAGTGCTAGAGATAGCGGGGGACCCTACAATGAGCAGTTCTTC.

The rearrangement uses TRBV7-2 and TRBJ2-2, with D maybe TRBD2 (6 bases). V was cut by 5 bases and J by 9 bases, with 22 bases left in between. Looked up from germline, CDR1 is SGHTA and CDR2 is FQGNSA. This CDR3 has 16 residues. The CDR3 sequence is CASSPRDSREGRELFF. CDR3 DNA sequence: TGTGCCAGCAGCCCCCGGGACTCCCGAGAAGGGCGGGAGCTGTTTTTT.

The chain couples TRBV11-2 to TRBJ2-5; a possible D gene is TRBD1 (6 bases). V lost 4 bases, J lost 9 bases, and 21 bases lay in between. Germline loops: CDR1 SGHAT, CDR2 FQNNGV. This CDR3 contains 15 residues. CDR3 nucleotides: TGTGCCAGCAGCTCACCAGCCCTGGGGGCGAGGTCCCAGTACTTC. This sequence encodes CASSSPALGARSQYF.

This clonotype was observed a few times. J is TRBJ2-1 and V is TRBV5-1; 9 bases are a match to TRBD2. V dropped 4 bases and J dropped 6; count of bases not matched to a gene: 8. The CDR3 runs 15 residues. Germline V gene lookup returns CDR1 SGHRS and CDR2 YFSETQ. CDR3 sequence: CASSRAGTSSNEQFF. CDR3 coding DNA: TGCGCCAGCAGCAGAGCCGGGACTAGCAGCAATGAGCAGTTCTTC. The full variable domain, its missing parts supplied by reference TRBV5-1 and TRBJ2-1, is KAGVTQTPRYLIKTRGQQVTLSCSPISGHRSVSWYQQTPGQGLQFLFEYFSETQRNKGNFPGRFSGRQFSNSRSEMNVSTLELGDSALYLCASSRAGTSSNEQFFGPGTRLTVL.

This clonotype was seen just once. This rearrangement joins TRBV20-1 to TRBJ2-3, with 11 bases aligning to TRBD2. CDR3 length: 15 amino acids. Germline lookup yields CDR1 DFQATT and CDR2 SNEGSKA (reference sequence). V lost 3 bases, J lost 3 bases, and 5 bases stayed unmatched. In DNA, the CDR3 is TGCAGTGCTAGCAATAGCGGGGGGGCTACAGATACGCAGTATTTT. Residues: CSASNSGGATDTQYF.

The chain uses TRBV6-6 and TRBJ2-1; D is perhaps TRBD2 (7 bases). Germline loops: CDR1 MNHNY, CDR2 SVGAGI (reference sequence). Trimming removed 4 bases from V and 6 bases from J, with 19 bases in between. This CDR3 is 16 amino acids long. CDR3 sequence reads: CASSLGWGGFSNEQFF. CDR3 DNA sequence: TGTGCCAGCAGTTTGGGCTGGGGGGGCTTTAGCAATGAGCAGTTCTTC.

This clonotype came up many times. The V call is TRBV5-1, the J call TRBJ2-7; D gene unclear. Trimming removed 0 bases at V and 3 bases at J, with 16 bases between. Per germline, CDR1 SGHRS and CDR2 YFSETQ. This CDR3 contains 16 residues. The DNA of the CDR3 is TGCGCCAGCAGCTTGGCCCCACCCCGGTCGGTCTACGAGCAGTACTTC. This sequence encodes CASSLAPPRSVYEQYF.

The gene calls are TRBV6-2 or TRBV6-3 and TRBJ2-6; D ambiguous. V lost 5 bases, J lost 2 bases, and 7 bases lay in between. Looked up from germline, CDR1 is MNHEY and CDR2 is SVGEGT. The CDR3 runs 14 residues. The CDR3, as DNA: TGTGCCAGCAGTCTCCGGACTGGGGCCAACGTCCTGACTTTC. It is translated as CASSLRTGANVLTF.

The rearrangement uses TRBV28 and TRBJ1-6, with 8 bases that match TRBD1. Trimming at V came to 5 bases and at J to 0 bases, leaving 3 bases not matched to a gene. There are 16 residues in the CDR3. The germline gives CDR1 MDHEN, CDR2 SYDVKM. The CDR3 loop is CASSNRGSSYNSPLHF. The CDR3 nucleotides read TGTGCCAGCAGTAACAGGGGGAGCTCCTATAATTCACCCCTCCACTTT.

This clonotype was seen more than once but under ten times. This chain connects TRBV6-2 or TRBV6-3 to TRBJ1-1; D gene unclear. Germline CDR1 reads MNHEY; CDR2 reads SVGEGT. The CDR3 is 13 amino acids. V was cut by 0 bases and J by 5 bases, with 7 bases left in between. The DNA of the CDR3 is TGTGCCAGCAGTTACTCGGGGAGGACTGAAGCTTTCTTT. This codes for CASSYSGRTEAFF.

The rearrangement links TRBV7-2 to TRBJ2-3; 15 bases are shared with TRBD2. Germline V gene sequence: CDR1 SGHTA, CDR2 FQGNSA. The CDR3 consists of 16 residues. J was trimmed by 6 bases and V by 5 bases; bases with no gene match: 6. CDR3: CASSAGLAGGRDTQYF. The CDR3 DNA reads TGTGCCAGCAGCGCGGGACTAGCGGGGGGCAGGGATACGCAGTATTTT.